The T cell receptor (beta chain) under discussion was sequenced for a study of shared clonotypes between healthy human individuals. The CDR3 loop spans 14 amino acids. V was shortened by 3 bases and J by 5 bases, with 14 bases between the two germline ends. Germline-derived CDR1 and CDR2 are SGHRS and YFSETQ. Deep-level assay runs were performed. Libraries were prepared by immunoSEQ multiplex PCR; TCRdb keeps only in-frame clonotypes and omits some of them. Among about 2.4 million clones listed, 93% were seen once. The receptor was derived from a man younger than 35 in good health. Some clones in this sample may be carry-over from other donors' samples. The sequenced material came from naive CD4+ T cells from PBMCs. Subset specified: CD45RA+ positively selected. The V and J genes are TRBV5-1 and TRBJ2-5, with D possibly matching TRBD1 (6 bases). The CDR3 protein is CASSSQGWGETQYF. CDR3 coding DNA: TGCGCCAGCAGCTCACAGGGATGGGGGGAGACCCAGTACTTC.